The T cell receptor (beta chain) under discussion was sequenced for a study of shared clonotypes between healthy human individuals. About this clone: What it binds is unknown.

The assay ran at deep level. The sequencing of unsorted PBMC DNA took place on ten immunoSEQ deep assay plates. As handled by the study authors: ImmunoSEQ sequences covered only the junction and lacked quality scores; filtering therefore differed. The repertoire was sequenced with immunoSEQ multiplex PCR; TCRdb's copy has only in-frame clones and lacks some. V and J calls and clone size are as listed in that table; D and trimming were resolved from the DNA. This sample has fewer than 650,000 clones, with about 82% found just once. The study's findings and limits: Clonotype sharing among donors likely depends on sequencing depth.

CDR1 SGHRS and CDR2 YFSETQ come from the germline V gene. This CDR3 has 15 residues. J gave up 0 bases and V 3 bases, and 4 bases lay outside the gene matches. The source of this sequence is a woman aged 40-49 years in good health. Some clones in this sample may be carry-over from other donors' samples. Sequenced: PBMCs. This rearrangement joins TRBV5-1 to TRBJ2-3; 7 bases fit TRBD1. The CDR3 loop is CASSWLQGSTDTQYF. The CDR3 DNA sequence: TGCGCCAGCAGCTGGTTACAGGGGAGCACAGATACGCAGTATTTT.